The rows below give T cell receptor beta chains drawn from one sample of a study of OX40 agonist ivuxolimab in advanced cancers. The repertoire was sequenced with immunoSEQ multiplex PCR; TCRdb's copy has only in-frame clones and lacks some. Of about 27,000 clones listed, 80% to 85% were seen once; the top ten hold roughly 32%. The starting material was CD4+ or CD8+ T cells sorted from blood, obtained in a trial of the OX40 agonist ivuxolimab. These receptors were collected from an adult with an advanced solid tumor such as melanoma, head and neck, liver or kidney cancer. Each CDR3 is given with its conserved first and last residue. D genes are given only for firm matches. Expanded clones are given a class, and other clones once, few, many or no size at all.

.,.,TRBJ2-2,TRBV7-3,CASSLVGRGELFF,TGTGCCAGCAGCTTAGTCGGCCGCGGGGAGCTGTTTTTT
.,TRBD1,TRBJ2-3,TRBV9,CASSPRDRAYTDTQYF,TGTGCCAGCAGCCCCCGGGACAGGGCATACACAGATACGCAGTATTTT
once,TRBD2,TRBJ2-3,TRBV7-9,CASSLALAGVSDTQYF,TGTGCCAGCAGCTTAGCACTAGCGGGAGTTTCAGATACGCAGTATTTT
.,TRBD2,TRBJ2-2,TRBV27,CASSLLAGSRDTGELFF,TGTGCCAGCAGTCTTCTAGCGGGGTCTCGGGACACCGGGGAGCTGTTTTTT
.,.,TRBJ2-1,TRBV10-3,CASSYSAGSSYNEQFF,TGTGCCAGCAGTTACTCGGCGGGTAGCTCCTACAATGAGCAGTTCTTC
.,TRBD1,TRBJ1-6,TRBV27,CASSPTGDRGVNSPLHF,TGTGCCAGCAGTCCGACTGGGGACAGGGGAGTTAATTCACCCCTCCACTTT
.,TRBD2,TRBJ2-3,TRBV30,CAWSLLAGVSDTQYF,TGTGCCTGGAGTCTCCTAGCGGGAGTATCTGATACGCAGTATTTT
.,TRBD2,TRBJ2-7,TRBV6-5,CASRQRGPYEQYF,TGTGCCAGCAGGCAGCGGGGGCCCTACGAGCAGTACTTC
.,TRBD1,TRBJ2-6,TRBV9,CASSAGQGVESGANVLTF,TGTGCCAGCAGCGCCGGACAGGGGGTCGAGTCTGGGGCCAACGTCCTGACTTTC
once,.,TRBJ2-2,TRBV7-9,CASSTLLQDTGELFF,TGTGCCAGCAGCACCTTATTGCAGGACACCGGGGAGCTGTTTTTT
.,.,TRBJ2-7,TRBV2,CASSAGQWPYEQYF,TGTGCCAGCAGTGCCGGACAGTGGCCCTACGAGCAGTACTTC
once,.,TRBJ1-1,TRBV12-5,CASGWAGRLEAFF,TGTGCTAGTGGTTGGGCGGGGAGGTTAGAAGCTTTCTTT
few,.,TRBJ1-1,TRBV28,CASSLEFLRDTEAFF,TGTGCCAGCAGTTTAGAATTCTTACGGGACACTGAAGCTTTCTTT
few,TRBD2,TRBJ2-2,TRBV4-2,CASSQDAGDTGELFF,TGTGCCAGCAGCCAAGATGCGGGGGACACCGGGGAGCTGTTTTTT
.,.,TRBJ2-7,TRBV4-1,CASSQDRAASYEQYF,TGCGCCAGCAGCCAAGATCGTGCAGCCTCCTACGAGCAGTACTTC
.,.,TRBJ2-1,TRBV29-1,CSVLISYNEQFF,TGCAGCGTTTTGATCTCCTACAATGAGCAGTTCTTC
once,.,TRBJ1-1,TRBV9,CASSVGDGHTEAFF,TGTGCCAGCAGCGTAGGGGACGGGCACACTGAAGCTTTCTTT
.,.,TRBJ1-5,TRBV19,CASRTANSNQPQHF,TGTGCCAGCCGGACAGCTAATAGCAATCAGCCCCAGCATTTT
.,.,TRBJ2-7,TRBV27,CASTAIHEQYF,TGTGCCAGCACCGCTATCCACGAGCAGTACTTC
.,.,TRBJ2-7,TRBV11-2,CASSSRGYEQYF,TGTGCCAGCAGCTCCCGGGGGTACGAGCAGTACTTC
.,TRBD2,TRBJ2-1,TRBV13,CASSLTLLAGAYNEQFF,TGTGCCAGCAGCTTAACCCTCCTAGCGGGAGCATACAATGAGCAGTTCTTC
.,.,TRBJ2-7,TRBV7-8,CASSVRYLTDEQYF,TGTGCCAGCAGCGTACGATACTTGACCGACGAGCAGTACTTC
.,TRBD1,TRBJ1-4,TRBV6-5,CASSWGLGTGLFF,TGTGCCAGCAGTTGGGGGTTGGGGACAGGACTGTTTTTT
.,.,TRBJ2-1,TRBV10-1,CASKPREAYNEQFF,TGCGCCAGCAAGCCGCGTGAGGCCTACAATGAGCAGTTCTTC
.,.,TRBJ1-4,TRBV7-9,CASSPSPGANEKLFF,TGTGCCAGCAGCCCTAGTCCGGGAGCTAATGAAAAACTGTTTTTT
.,TRBD2,TRBJ2-7,TRBV11-2,CASTRGGPYEQYF,TGTGCCTCCACGAGGGGAGGGCCCTACGAGCAGTACTTC
.,.,TRBJ1-2,TRBV11-2,CASSLEDRNIYGYTF,TGTGCCAGCAGCTTAGAGGACAGAAACATCTATGGCTACACCTTC
few,.,TRBJ2-5,TRBV5-5,CASSLEVGPGVGMETQYF,TGTGCCAGCAGCTTGGAAGTGGGACCAGGGGTGGGAATGGAGACCCAGTACTTC
few,.,TRBJ1-2,TRBV9,CASSGDLNLAYGYTF,TGTGCCAGCAGCGGAGACCTTAATTTGGCCTATGGCTACACCTTC
.,.,TRBJ2-2,TRBV4-2,CASSQADRRELFF,TGTGCCAGCAGCCAGGCGGACAGACGGGAGCTGTTTTTT
.,.,TRBJ1-4,TRBV15,CATSRVRDYDEKLFF,TGTGCCACCAGCAGAGTCCGGGACTATGATGAAAAACTGTTTTTT
.,.,TRBJ2-1,TRBV7-9,CASSPQVRSYNEQFF,TGTGCCAGCAGCCCACAGGTTAGGTCTTACAATGAGCAGTTCTTC
few,.,TRBJ2-6,TRBV5-6,CASSLKQANVLTF,TGTGCCAGCAGCTTGAAACAAGCCAACGTCCTGACTTTC
.,TRBD1,TRBJ1-1,TRBV15,CATNRDRGKSSTEAFF,TGTGCCACCAATAGGGACAGGGGAAAATCGAGCACTGAAGCTTTCTTT
.,.,TRBJ2-1,TRBV6-1,CASSERVGAPLEDEQFF,TGTGCCAGCAGTGAAAGAGTAGGGGCACCTTTGGAAGATGAGCAGTTCTTC
.,.,TRBJ1-2,TRBV6-5,CASSYFRDTRGYTF,TGTGCCAGCAGTTACTTCCGGGACACCCGTGGCTACACCTTC
.,.,TRBJ2-7,TRBV5-1,CASSLAAAHTPYEQYF,TGCGCCAGCAGCTTGGCCGCGGCACACACTCCCTACGAGCAGTACTTC
large,TRBD2,TRBJ2-1,TRBV15,CATSRIAGEVQFF,TGTGCCACCAGCAGAATAGCGGGGGAGGTGCAGTTCTTC
once,TRBD1,TRBJ2-7,TRBV5-8,CASNGQGSIYEQYF,TGTGCCAGCAACGGACAGGGGAGTATCTACGAGCAGTACTTC
.,.,TRBJ2-1,TRBV25-1,CASSGSRPGVSSYNEQFF,TGTGCCAGCAGTGGATCCCGCCCTGGCGTTAGCTCCTACAATGAGCAGTTCTTC
.,.,TRBJ2-1,TRBV28,CASSLLVNGDQFF,TGTGCCAGCAGTTTATTGGTGAACGGGGATCAGTTCTTC
.,.,TRBJ2-5,TRBV2,CASSDFGRGLGETQYF,TGTGCCAGCAGTGATTTTGGTAGGGGCCTAGGGGAGACCCAGTACTTC
.,TRBD1,TRBJ2-1,TRBV30,CAWGRTGLEQFF,TGTGCCTGGGGCCGGACAGGGCTTGAGCAGTTCTTC
few,.,TRBJ2-1,TRBV5-1,CASSLVQNAYNEQFF,TGCGCCAGCAGCTTGGTGCAGAATGCCTACAATGAGCAGTTCTTC
.,TRBD2,TRBJ2-7,TRBV7-8,CASSLSPTSGSYEQYF,TGTGCCAGCAGCTTATCCCCGACTAGCGGGAGTTACGAGCAGTACTTC
once,.,TRBJ1-1,TRBV5-8,CASSRRGNTEAFF,TGTGCCAGCAGCCGCAGGGGGAACACTGAAGCTTTCTTT
once,TRBD2,TRBJ2-3,TRBV9,CASSDPSGGTSTDTQYF,TGTGCCAGCAGCGACCCCAGCGGGGGGACGAGCACAGATACGCAGTATTTT
.,.,TRBJ2-7,TRBV10-3,CAISEYLQGHYEQYF,TGTGCCATCAGTGAATACCTACAGGGCCACTACGAGCAGTACTTC
few,.,TRBJ2-7,TRBV10-3,CAISESTSYEQYF,TGTGCCATCAGTGAGTCGACTTCCTACGAGCAGTACTTC
.,.,TRBJ2-7,TRBV6-5,CASSAYRGYYEQYF,TGTGCCAGCAGTGCCTATCGGGGGTACTACGAGCAGTACTTC
.,TRBD1,TRBJ2-7,TRBV5-5,CASSLRTGVLYEQYF,TGTGCCAGCAGCTTGAGGACAGGGGTTCTCTACGAGCAGTACTTC
.,.,TRBJ2-1,TRBV19,CASSIYLPNAGNHNEQFF,TGTGCCAGTAGTATTTACCTACCGAACGCAGGGAACCACAATGAGCAGTTCTTC
.,TRBD1,TRBJ1-1,TRBV9,CASADGRTGRTEAFF,TGTGCCAGCGCTGACGGAAGGACAGGGAGGACTGAAGCTTTCTTT
.,.,TRBJ2-5,TRBV5-1,CASSFRTEQETQYF,TGCGCCAGCAGCTTCCGGACGGAGCAAGAGACCCAGTACTTC
.,.,TRBJ1-1,TRBV19,CASRSGTEAFF,TGTGCCAGTAGGAGCGGGACTGAAGCTTTCTTT
.,.,TRBJ2-5,TRBV29-1,CSVREETQYF,TGCAGCGTTCGTGAAGAGACCCAGTACTTC
.,.,TRBJ2-5,TRBV9,CASSGTINQETQYF,TGTGCCAGCAGCGGGACCATAAACCAAGAGACCCAGTACTTC
.,.,TRBJ2-1,TRBV28,CALNAAGTYNEQFF,TGTGCCCTGAACGCGGCGGGGACCTACAATGAGCAGTTCTTC